The TCR beta chain described here comes from a study of shared clonotypes between healthy human individuals. All of the donors resided in Nashville, Tennessee, and each was a Caucasian adult. A split of CD4+ cells into CD45RA+ naive and CD45RA-negative memory subsets was performed. Genomic DNA per cell subset filled all wells of several immunoSEQ plates. Using immunoSEQ multiplex PCR, the repertoire was profiled, and TCRdb retains in-frame clones only, with some absent. The sample lists about 1 million clones, roughly 80% seen once, with approximately 1.5% in the top ten. CDR1 and CDR2 from the germline V gene are KGHSH and LQKENI. The CDR3 is made up of 18 amino acids. J was trimmed by 7 bases and V by 4 bases; bases with no gene match: 12.

The sequenced material came from memory CD4+ T cells sorted from blood. Subset specified: CD45RA-negative fraction. This clonotype was sampled from a man between 18 and 29 years old in good health. This chain links TRBV18 with TRBJ2-1; 14 bases are a match to TRBD2. CDR3 nucleotides: TGTGCCAGCTCACTCGGACTAGCGGGGGGTAGTATGTGGAATGAGCAGTTCTTC. The encoded protein is CASSLGLAGGSMWNEQFF. Variable domain in full (rest from reference TRBV18 and TRBJ2-1): NAGVMQNPRHLVRRRGQEARLRCSPMKGHSHVYWYRQLPEEGLKFMVYLQKENIIDESGMPKERFSAEFPKEGPSILRIQQVVRGDSAAYFCASSLGLAGGSMWNEQFFGPGTRLTVL.